The next 8 T cell receptor beta chains were all read from a single sample in a study of T cells in Graves' hyperthyroidism and ophthalmopathy. Authors of the study amplified TCR beta CDR3 regions from RNA transcripts. First-round RT-PCR of the TCR CDR3 relied on the HTBI primer set. TCRdb ran MiXCR on the multiplex PCR reads and lists one entry per CDR3 protein. This sample has roughly 710,000 distinct CDR3 sequences; 35% occur once, and the top ten carry roughly 30%. Sequenced: blood. The receptor source for this set is a middle-aged woman with Graves' hyperthyroidism.

The chain recombines TRBV24-1 with TRBJ1-2; possible D gene TRBD1, 6 bases. V lost 2 bases and J 6 bases, leaving 15 bases between the germline ends. CDR3 length: 15 amino acids. The germline V gene encodes CDR1 KGHDR and CDR2 SFDVKD. The CDR3 is CATSDSGQLGDGYTF. The CDR3 DNA reads TGTGCCACCAGTGATTCAGGACAGTTGGGGGATGGCTACACCTTC.

This clonotype came up a few times. The V call is TRBV20-1, the J call TRBJ1-3; possible D gene TRBD1, 5 bases. CDR1 and CDR2 from the germline V gene are DFQATT and SNEGSKA (reference sequence). This CDR3 is 14 amino acids long. V lost 1 base, J lost 4 bases, and 11 bases lay in between. The CDR3 sequence: CSARVTGGGNTIYF. CDR3 coding DNA: TGCAGTGCTAGAGTCACAGGAGGAGGAAACACCATATATTTT.

The J gene is TRBJ1-2, the V gene TRBV11-2; D uncertain. This CDR3 comprises 14 residues. Germline V gene sequence: CDR1 SGHAT, CDR2 FQNNGV. Deletions cut 5 bases from V and 4 bases from J, with 14 bases between. The CDR3: CASSTGRSSYGYTF. As DNA, the CDR3 is TGTGCCAGCAGCACGGGCCGGAGCTCCTATGGCTACACCTTC.

This clonotype came up many times. The rearrangement uses TRBV5-5 and TRBJ1-2; 7 bases line up with TRBD1. Germline CDR1 is SGHKS and CDR2 is YYEKEE (reference sequence). J gave up 4 bases and V 1 base, and 4 bases lay outside the gene matches. This CDR3 is built from 14 residues. In DNA form, the CDR3 reads TGTGCCAGCAGCTTGTCGGGACAGTCCTATGGCTACACCTTC. This gives the protein CASSLSGQSYGYTF.

This clonotype was recorded at least ten times. The chain is built from TRBV20-1 and TRBJ1-6; D perhaps matches TRBD1 (5 bases). V gave up 4 bases and J gave up 5 bases, with 12 bases separating them. CDR1 and CDR2 from the germline V gene are DFQATT and SNEGSKA (reference sequence). The CDR3 is made up of 14 amino acids. CDR3: CSATQGRNNSPLHF. As DNA, the CDR3 is TGCAGTGCTACCCAGGGACGGAATAATTCACCCCTCCACTTT.

The chain is built from TRBV28 and TRBJ1-2, with unresolved D. Between the trimmed V and J ends, which lost 3 bases and 5 bases, there was a span of 10 bases. The CDR3 runs 13 residues. Germline CDR1 MDHEN, CDR2 SYDVKM. CDR3 sequence (DNA): TGTGCCAGCAGTTTTCTCGGGGTTTATGGCTACACCTTC. It encodes CASSFLGVYGYTF.

This clonotype was observed many times. The V call is TRBV24-1, the J call TRBJ1-2; TRBD1 matches at 7 bases. The CDR3 has 14 residues. Germline V lookup: CDR1 KGHDR, CDR2 SFDVKD. V dropped 7 bases and J dropped 3; count of bases not matched to a gene: 7. The CDR3, as DNA: TGTGCCACCAGCCCCAGGGGGGGGGACTATGGCTACACCTTC. It translates to CATSPRGGDYGYTF.

In this sample, this clonotype turned up many times. The CDR3 DNA is TGTGCCAGCAAAGGGGACAGAAATTCACCCCTCCACTTT. This gives the protein CASKGDRNSPLHF. V is TRBV2 and J is TRBJ1-6; TRBD1 agrees at 7 bases. The V gene end was trimmed by 7 bases and the J gene end by 7 bases; junction bases not matched to a gene: 4. Germline-derived CDR1 and CDR2 are SNHLY and FYNNEI. There are 13 residues in the CDR3.